The clone carrying this TCR beta chain was seen more than once but under ten times. The antigen remains undetermined. V was clipped by 5 bases and J by 7 bases; unmatched bases: 7. Germline CDR1 SQVTM, CDR2 ANQGSEA. The CDR3 is 13 residues long. Blood was collected once per donor into heparin, averaging roughly 120 mL. Stem cell-like memory, regulatory, central memory and naive CD4+ cells were sorted via CD45RO/CCR7/CD25/CD127/CD95/CD27. The data derive from a study of beta chain features in type 1 diabetes. General study results and limits: Compared with healthy donors, patients appeared to share more similar naive, central memory and regulatory TCRB repertoires. Cells with high TCR expression could be over-represented by cDNA sequencing.

Reverse transcribing all isolated RNA meant expressed TCRB transcripts were sequenced. TCRdb's table, derived via immunoSEQ multiplex PCR, lists solely in-frame clones and lacks some. The table lists 430,000 or so clones, about 10% of them singletons. This TCR was sampled from a woman in her late teens or twenties in good health. The sequencing sample was made of naive CD4+ T cells from blood. The chain carries TRBV29-1 and TRBJ2-2; 7 positions match TRBD1. The CDR3 DNA reads as TGCAGCGTTACGGGACAGTCCTACGGGGAGCTGTTTTTT. Its protein is CSVTGQSYGELFF.